The 16 T cell receptor beta chains below come from one sample, sequenced in a study of blood T cell repertoires in COVID-19. Data came from immunoSEQ multiplex PCR; TCRdb stores just in-frame clones and leaves some out. The sample has roughly 130,000 clones; 88% are singletons. Sequencing was carried out using peripheral blood. All receptors derive from a man aged 55 to 69 with active or convalescent COVID-19.

The chain links TRBV19 to TRBJ1-2, with a tentative D call TRBD1 (5 bases). Between the trimmed V and J ends, which lost 4 bases and 4 bases, there was a span of 19 bases. The germline CDR1 and CDR2 sequences are LNHDA and SQIVND (reference sequence). The CDR3 runs to 16 residues. CDR3 sequence: CASSTRTSVFGYGYTF. The CDR3, as DNA: TGTGCCAGTAGTACCCGGACATCCGTTTTCGGCTATGGCTACACCTTC.

The table lists this clone with a few counts. The rearrangement links TRBV28 to TRBJ1-2; D is perhaps TRBD1 (6 bases). Per the germline V gene, CDR1 is MDHEN and CDR2 is SYDVKM. The CDR3 sequence is 12 residues long. The V end lost 3 bases, the J end lost 12 bases, and 14 bases lay between the germline ends. The CDR3 bases are TGTGCCAGCAGTTTCCAAAGGGGGATACACACCTTC. Its protein is CASSFQRGIHTF.

This chain links TRBV14 with TRBJ1-1, with unresolved D. Germline-derived CDR1 and CDR2 are SGHDN and FVKESK. The CDR3 spans 13 residues. The V and J ends lost 4 bases and 2 bases respectively, with 8 bases between them. CDR3 nucleotides: TGTGCCAGCAGCCCCTACAGAAACACTGAAGCTTTCTTT. Its protein product is CASSPYRNTEAFF.

The rearrangement uses TRBV9 and TRBJ1-4; no reliable D call. This CDR3 spans 14 amino acids. Germline CDR1 SGDLS, CDR2 YYNGEE. The V end was cut by 2 bases, the J end by 7 bases, with 12 bases between. DNA for the CDR3: TGTGCCAGCAGCGTGCGTAGGGAGGGTGAAAAACTGTTTTTT. Amino acid sequence: CASSVRREGEKLFF.

The gene calls are TRBV2 and TRBJ2-3; the match to TRBD2 covers 8 bases. Looked up from germline, CDR1 is SNHLY and CDR2 is FYNNEI. J was trimmed by 2 bases and V by 8 bases; bases with no gene match: 9. The CDR3 has 15 amino acids. In DNA, the CDR3 is TGTGCCAGCGGCGATATCGGGAGGGCCACAGATACGCAGTATTTT. It yields the protein CASGDIGRATDTQYF. The entire variable domain, with the rest obtained from reference TRBV2 and TRBJ2-3, is as follows: EPEVTQTPSHQVTQMGQEVILRCVPISNHLYFYWYRQILGQKVEFLVSFYNNEISEKSEIFDDQFSVERPDGSNFTLKIRSTKLEDSAMYFCASGDIGRATDTQYFGPGTRLTVL.

The chain carries TRBV9 and TRBJ2-1; D gene unclear. V was pared by 0 bases and J by 6 bases, with 13 bases between. CDR3 length: 15 amino acids. Per germline, CDR1 SGDLS and CDR2 YYNGEE. The CDR3 spells CASSVDAVRSNEQFF. The CDR3 nucleotides read TGTGCCAGCAGCGTAGATGCGGTCCGGAGCAATGAGCAGTTCTTC. Based on the CDR3 plus reference TRBV9 and TRBJ2-1, the full variable domain is DSGVTQTPKHLITATGQRVTLRCSPRSGDLSVYWYQQSLDQGLQFLIQYYNGEERAKGNILERFSAQQFPDLHSELNLSSLELGDSALYFCASSVDAVRSNEQFFGPGTRLTVL.

The chain combines TRBV5-4 with TRBJ1-2, with TRBD1 matching over 7 bases. The trim removed 4 bases at V and 5 bases at J, leaving 8 bases unmatched. This CDR3 has 14 amino acids. The germline V gene has CDR1 SGHNT and CDR2 YYREEE (reference sequence). The CDR3 DNA follows: TGTGCCAGCAGCACCTACGGGACAGCTTATGGCTACACCTTC. This gives the protein CASSTYGTAYGYTF.

The genes are TRBV6-6 and TRBJ2-7, with 8 bases lining up with TRBD1. CDR1 and CDR2 (germline): MNHNY, SVGAGI (reference sequence). V lost 4 bases, J lost 2 bases, and 4 bases stayed unmatched. CDR3 length: 14 amino acids. CDR3 in DNA: TGTGCCAGCAGTTCGACAGGGGCTGCCTACGAGCAGTACTTC. It encodes CASSSTGAAYEQYF.

The gene calls are TRBV2 and TRBJ1-5, with D hard to call. Trimming took off 0 bases at V and 3 bases at J, with 9 bases between the two ends. This CDR3 is built from 15 residues. Germline assignment: CDR1 SNHLY and CDR2 FYNNEI. CDR3 coding DNA: TGTGCCAGCAGTGAAGCGGAACAGCACAATCAGCCCCAGCATTTT. The encoded protein is CASSEAEQHNQPQHF. Based on the CDR3 plus reference TRBV2 and TRBJ1-5, the full variable domain is EPEVTQTPSHQVTQMGQEVILRCVPISNHLYFYWYRQILGQKVEFLVSFYNNEISEKSEIFDDQFSVERPDGSNFTLKIRSTKLEDSAMYFCASSEAEQHNQPQHFGDGTRLSIL.

The genes are TRBV9 and TRBJ1-2, with TRBD1 identical over 7 bases. Germline V gene lookup returns CDR1 SGDLS and CDR2 YYNGEE. Trimming cost V 4 bases and J 9 bases; bases outside gene matches: 12. The CDR3 is 14 amino acids. The CDR3: CASSLRQGHDSYTF. CDR3 nucleotides: TGTGCCAGCAGCCTTAGACAGGGTCACGACAGCTACACCTTC.

The chain is built from TRBV6-5 and TRBJ2-7; TRBD1 aligns across 8 bases. The CDR3 covers 15 residues. CDR1 and CDR2 (germline): MNHEY, SVGAGI. Germline trimming cut 8 bases from V and 2 bases from J; bases unmatched to any gene: 11. The CDR3 nucleotides read TGTGCCAGCCTCTTTGGGGACAGGCCGCCCTACGAGCAGTACTTC. Protein product: CASLFGDRPPYEQYF.

The genes are TRBV7-9 and TRBJ1-1, with D possibly TRBD1 on 6 matching bases. The CDR3 totals 17 residues. Per the germline V gene, CDR1 is SEHNR and CDR2 is FQNEAQ (reference sequence). The ends were cut back, 4 bases at V and 1 base at J, with 19 bases in the middle. CDR3 DNA: TGTGCCAGCAGCTCAGAACACAGGGCCCGGGGGAACACTGAAGCTTTCTTT. Protein: CASSSEHRARGNTEAFF.

The chain recombines TRBV28 with TRBJ2-7; TRBD1 aligns across 12 bases. There are 16 residues in the CDR3. V shed 6 bases and J 3 bases; nucleotides not matched to a gene: 9. CDR1 is MDHEN, CDR2 SYDVKM, per germline. CDR3 in DNA: TGTGCCAGCAGCCCGGGACAGGGGGCTCGTTACTACGAGCAGTACTTC. Amino acids: CASSPGQGARYYEQYF.

The rearrangement links TRBV27 to TRBJ1-1; 7 bases line up with TRBD1. The trim removed 2 bases at V and 1 base at J, leaving 4 bases unmatched. The V gene's germline CDR1 is MNHEY and CDR2 SMNVEV (reference sequence). The CDR3 extends over 15 amino acids. CDR3 coding DNA: TGTGCCAGCAGTTTAACCGGGACAGCGAACACTGAAGCTTTCTTT. It translates to CASSLTGTANTEAFF.

V is TRBV28 and J is TRBJ1-5, with no clear D. This CDR3 has 16 residues. Germline V lookup: CDR1 MDHEN, CDR2 SYDVKM. V shed 0 bases and J shed 0 bases, with 9 bases lying between them. The CDR3 sequence: CASSLWRQISNQPQHF. CDR3 sequence (DNA): TGTGCCAGCAGTTTATGGAGGCAGATTAGCAATCAGCCCCAGCATTTT.

The chain employs TRBV24-1 and TRBJ2-1, with 7 bases that match TRBD2. This CDR3 has 16 amino acids. Germline V CDR1 and CDR2: KGHDR, SFDVKD. Losses at the gene ends were 3 bases for V and 1 base for J; bases not matched to a gene: 5. Here the CDR3 reads CATSDRDYLSYNEQFF. The CDR3 DNA reads TGTGCCACCAGTGATAGGGACTACCTATCCTACAATGAGCAGTTCTTC.